This T cell receptor beta chain came from a study of OX40 agonist ivuxolimab in advanced cancers. At the level of the study: The study gave patients intravenous ivuxolimab at 0.01 to 10 mg/kg every 2 weeks.

Baseline was the first blood sampling point, followed by cycle 4 day 1 and cycle 7 day 1. Generated by immunoSEQ multiplex PCR, the TCRdb table keeps only in-frame clones and is missing some. The sample has around 72,000 clones, roughly four fifths seen once; the top ten hold over 0.4%. Per germline, CDR1 LNHNV and CDR2 YYDKDF (reference sequence). The CDR3 spans 13 residues. V lost 7 bases, J lost 0 bases, and 2 bases stayed unmatched. The clonotype originates from an adult with an advanced solid tumor such as melanoma, head and neck, liver or kidney cancer. The chain has TRBV15 and TRBJ1-1; TRBD1 matches at 7 bases. The starting material was CD4+ or CD8+ T cells sorted from blood, obtained in a trial of the OX40 agonist ivuxolimab. CDR3 nucleotides: TGTGCCACCACCGGGACAGTGAACACTGAAGCTTTCTTT. Protein sequence: CATTGTVNTEAFF.